This entry lists 19 T cell receptor beta chains sequenced from one sample in a study of blood T cells in healthy people across ages. PCR was performed a second time for 7 to 11 cycles using a sample-barcoded 5' primer and a J-beta primer mix. TCRdb re-derived calls from the 5' RACE reads in MiXCR, one entry per CDR3 protein. The data contain some 1.8 million distinct CDR3 sequences, 35% to 50% of them seen just once; the ten biggest clones take up under 30%. The specimen sequenced was blood. The source is a human donor in good health.

V is TRBV7-2 and J is TRBJ2-3; no clear D gene. CDR1 is SGHTA and CDR2 is FQGNSA in the germline V gene. This CDR3 contains 13 residues. V was cut by 3 bases and J by 5 bases, with 9 bases left in between. DNA for the CDR3: TGTGCCAGCAGCTTTAATCACGGAGATACGCAGTATTTT. It is translated as CASSFNHGDTQYF.

Details on this clonotype: An end of the junction differs from the germline gene, which may be a read error. This chain links TRBV7-2 with TRBJ2-7; the D call may be TRBD1 or TRBD2 (5 bases each). The CDR3 runs 14 residues. The germline V gene has CDR1 SGHTA and CDR2 FQGNSA. The CDR3 here is CASSSRGGSYGQYF. CDR3 bases: TGTGCCAGCAGCTCCCGGGGCGGTTCCTACGGGCAGTACTTC.

The CDR3 nucleotides read TGTGCCAGCAGCCAAGAACCTAGCGAGCAAGAGACCCAGTACTTC. This translates into CASSQEPSEQETQYF. The chain links TRBV3-1 to TRBJ2-5; possible D gene TRBD2, 6 bases. Between the trimmed V and J ends, which lost 0 bases and 2 bases, there was a span of 10 bases. Germline CDR1 LGHDT, CDR2 YNNKEL (reference sequence). This CDR3 is built from 15 residues.

V is TRBV7-9 and J is TRBJ2-1; 13 bases match TRBD2. This CDR3 has 17 amino acids. Looked up from germline, CDR1 is SEHNR and CDR2 is FQNEAQ (reference sequence). V was clipped by 4 bases and J by 3 bases; unmatched bases: 6. The CDR3 DNA reads TGTGCCAGCAGCTACTCCGGGACTAGCGGGATCTACAATGAGCAGTTCTTC. Translation: CASSYSGTSGIYNEQFF.

This clonotype was found a few times. This chain links TRBV6-2 or TRBV6-3 with TRBJ2-1; tentatively, D is TRBD1 (6 bases). Germline V CDR1 and CDR2: MNHEY, SVGEGT. The CDR3 has 15 residues. Trimming removed 4 bases from V and 5 bases from J, with 15 bases in between. This chain's CDR3 is CASSFWGPPNNEQFF. CDR3 bases: TGTGCCAGCAGTTTTTGGGGGCCCCCAAACAATGAGCAGTTCTTC.

The table lists this clonotype with a few counts. This chain connects TRBV30 to TRBJ2-1, with a possible D match to TRBD2 (6 bases). This CDR3 comprises 16 residues. Germline values: CDR1 GTSNPN, CDR2 SVGIG (reference sequence). Trimming shortened V by 5 bases and J by 5 bases, and 22 bases separated the two germline ends. CDR3 coding DNA: TGTGCCTGGGGGCGGAGGGGTTCCGTTTTCAACAATGAGCAGTTCTTC. Translated: CAWGRRGSVFNNEQFF.

The gene calls are TRBV6-1 and TRBJ1-2; D gene ambiguous. Germline V gene sequence: CDR1 MNHNS, CDR2 SASEGT. The CDR3 covers 15 residues. The germline V and J ends were trimmed by 0 bases and 4 bases, with 12 bases remaining between them. This chain's CDR3 is CASSEAGGMGYGYTF. In DNA, the CDR3 is TGTGCCAGCAGTGAAGCGGGAGGGATGGGCTATGGCTACACCTTC.

The V gene is TRBV9, the J gene TRBJ2-5; 7 positions match TRBD1. CDR1 is SGDLS, CDR2 YYNGEE, per germline. CDR3 size: 15 residues. Unmatched junction bases numbered 5, after V lost 3 bases and J lost 0 bases. CDR3 DNA sequence: TGTGCCAGCAGCGCGGGACAGTCGTACCAAGAGACCCAGTACTTC. It is translated as CASSAGQSYQETQYF.

This chain joins TRBV7-9 and TRBJ2-3; 9 bases match TRBD2. With V trimmed by 4 bases and J by 1 base, 6 bases remained unmatched. CDR1 SEHNR and CDR2 FQNEAQ come from the germline V gene (reference sequence). This CDR3 contains 16 residues. CDR3 loop: CASSSLERGGTDTQYF. The CDR3 DNA reads as TGTGCCAGCAGCTCCCTTGAGCGGGGGGGCACAGATACGCAGTATTTT.

This clonotype has more than one count but fewer than ten. V and J are TRBV13 and TRBJ1-1; no definite D call. This CDR3 is 11 amino acids long. V was pared by 5 bases and J by 11 bases, with 12 bases between. The germline gives CDR1 PRHDT, CDR2 FYEKMQ (reference sequence). The CDR3 DNA reads TGTGCCAGCAGCACACGGAGTGGTGCTTTCTTT. Translation: CASSTRSGAFF.

V gene TRBV4-3 combines with J gene TRBJ1-1, with D possibly matching TRBD1 (6 bases). The CDR3 consists of 14 residues. Germline V gene data show CDR1 as LGHNA and CDR2 as YSLEER. Trimming stripped 0 bases from V and 5 bases from J, with 10 bases between. CDR3 sequence: CASSQEGGRTEAFF. The DNA for the CDR3 is TGCGCCAGCAGCCAAGAAGGGGGGAGGACTGAAGCTTTCTTT.

This clonotype was picked up a small number of times. The genes are TRBV29-1 and TRBJ2-5; 12 nucleotides align to TRBD2. The CDR3 consists of 13 residues. Germline CDR1 is SQVTM and CDR2 is ANQGSEA. The V segment lost 6 bases and the J segment 7 bases; nucleotides outside the gene matches: 6. The CDR3 coding sequence is TGCAGCGTCTTACTAGCGGGGGGTCCGACCCAGTACTTC. Protein: CSVLLAGGPTQYF.

This chain connects TRBV6-1 to TRBJ1-1, with a possible D match to TRBD1 (5 bases). CDR1 is MNHNS, CDR2 SASEGT, per germline. This CDR3 is 12 amino acids long. V shed 3 bases and J shed 11 bases, with 13 bases lying between them. CDR3 residues: CASSEGQGWAFF. The CDR3 region has the DNA TGTGCCAGCAGTGAGGGTCAGGGTTGGGCTTTCTTT.

The gene calls are TRBV5-1 and TRBJ2-7, with D possibly TRBD2 on 5 matching bases. In germline, CDR1 is SGHRS, CDR2 YFSETQ. The CDR3 has 15 residues. Trimming cost V 0 bases and J 5 bases, with 15 bases left between them. The CDR3 reads CASSLGSVGSHEQYF. The CDR3, as DNA: TGCGCCAGCAGCTTGGGTTCGGTAGGGAGCCACGAGCAGTACTTC.

This clonotype was seen a handful of times. Here the CDR3 DNA reads TGTGCCAGCACCGAGCTGATATGGGGGGCGGAAGAAGAGACCCAGTACTTC. Translated: CASTELIWGAEEETQYF. The chain is built from TRBV2 and TRBJ2-5, with D perhaps matching TRBD1 or TRBD2 (6 bases each). This CDR3 contains 17 residues. Trimming stripped 7 bases from V and 3 bases from J, with 24 bases between. The germline V gene has CDR1 SNHLY and CDR2 FYNNEI.

The CDR3 coding sequence is TGTGCCAGCAGCCTCCAGGGGTGGTATGGCTACACCTTC. Protein sequence: CASSLQGWYGYTF. This chain joins TRBV9 and TRBJ1-2; D perhaps matches TRBD1 (6 bases). Germline V gene lookup returns CDR1 SGDLS and CDR2 YYNGEE. CDR3 size: 13 residues. The V gene lost 4 bases and the J gene lost 5 bases, with 12 bases spanning the gap.

This chain links TRBV20-1 with TRBJ2-4; the match to TRBD2 covers 8 bases. The J call may be faulty, since TRBJ2-7 better matches the DNA end. This CDR3 is built from 11 residues. Germline V lookup: CDR1 DFQATT, CDR2 SNEGSKA (reference sequence). CDR3 DNA sequence: TGCAGTACACGGGGGGGTTACGAGCAGTACTTC. Translated: CSTRGGYEQYF.

The gene calls are TRBV7-8 and TRBJ1-5, with D unresolved. The CDR3 runs to 13 residues. The germline CDR1 and CDR2 sequences are SGHVS and FQNEAQ. Trimming removed 1 base from V and 5 bases from J, with 6 bases in between. The CDR3: CASSLEEDQPQHF. The DNA of the CDR3 is TGTGCCAGCAGCTTAGAAGAGGATCAGCCCCAGCATTTT. Full variable domain (missing parts from reference TRBV7-8 and TRBJ1-5): GAGVSQSPRYKVAKRGQDVALRCDPISGHVSLFWYQQALGQGPEFLTYFQNEAQLDKSGLPSDRFFAERPEGSVSTLKIQRTQQEDSAVYLCASSLEEDQPQHFGDGTRLSIL.

This rearrangement joins TRBV5-5 to TRBJ1-2; D gene ambiguous. Between the trimmed V and J ends, which lost 0 bases and 6 bases, there was a span of 18 bases. Per germline, CDR1 SGHKS and CDR2 YYEKEE (reference sequence). CDR3 length: 16 residues. CDR3 residues: CASSLGYDPSLNGYTF. Written as DNA, the CDR3 is TGTGCCAGCAGCTTGGGGTATGATCCATCTTTAAATGGCTACACCTTC.